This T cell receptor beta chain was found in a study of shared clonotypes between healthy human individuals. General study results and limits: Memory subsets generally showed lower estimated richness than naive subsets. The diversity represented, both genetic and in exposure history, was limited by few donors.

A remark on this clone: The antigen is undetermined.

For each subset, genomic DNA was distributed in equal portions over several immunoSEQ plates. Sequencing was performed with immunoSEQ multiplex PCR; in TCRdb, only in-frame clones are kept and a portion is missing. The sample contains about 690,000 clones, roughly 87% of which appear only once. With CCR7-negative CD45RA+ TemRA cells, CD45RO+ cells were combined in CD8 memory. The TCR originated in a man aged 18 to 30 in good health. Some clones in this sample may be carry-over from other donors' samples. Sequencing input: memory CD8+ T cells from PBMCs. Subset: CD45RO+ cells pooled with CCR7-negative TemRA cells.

The CDR3 sequence: CASSVTGGDSNGNQPQHF. CDR3 nucleotide sequence: TGTGCCAGTAGTGTCACAGGGGGTGATTCGAATGGCAATCAGCCCCAGCATTTT. The genes are TRBV19 and TRBJ1-5; 8 nucleotides match TRBD1. The ends lost 5 bases at V and 2 bases at J; junction bases unmatched: 14. The CDR3 length is 18 residues. Germline CDR1 and CDR2: LNHDA and SQIVND (reference sequence).